One sample yielded the 22 T cell receptor beta chains listed below, sequenced in a study of cytomegalovirus exposure and HLA in healthy donors. The primer mix had 60 Vbeta and 13 Jbeta primers. The assay was immunoSEQ multiplex PCR, and TCRdb's table has in-frame clones only and misses some. Of about 210,000 clones listed, around 84% were seen once; the top ten hold around 3.5%. Sample: PBMCs. The receptor source for this set is a man aged 35-49 years in good health and CMV-seropositive.

A few counts support this clone. The chain employs TRBV4-1 and TRBJ2-1, with TRBD2 identical over 11 bases. The trim removed 3 bases at V and 6 bases at J, leaving 10 bases unmatched. The germline V gene has CDR1 MGHRA and CDR2 YSYEKL. This CDR3 contains 17 residues. CDR3 sequence: CASSHGLAGGSPNEQFF. The CDR3 nucleotides read TGCGCCAGCAGCCACGGGCTAGCGGGGGGATCCCCCAATGAGCAGTTCTTC.

This clone was counted a few times. The chain has TRBV7-2 and TRBJ1-1, with TRBD1 identical over 8 bases. With V trimmed by 3 bases and J by 4 bases, 4 bases remained unmatched. The CDR3 is 14 residues long. Per germline, CDR1 SGHTA and CDR2 FQGNSA. DNA for the CDR3: TGTGCCAGCAGCTTGTCAGGGGGCGGCACTGAAGCTTTCTTT. Translating it yields CASSLSGGGTEAFF.

This clone was seen only a few times. This sequence joins TRBV19 and TRBJ1-5, with TRBD1 identical over 8 bases. The length of the CDR3 is 17 residues. Germline V lookup: CDR1 LNHDA, CDR2 SQIVND (reference sequence). V was pared by 5 bases and J by 6 bases, with 15 bases of the junction left unmatched. CDR3: CASSLRQGRSGSQPQHF. In DNA, the CDR3 is TGTGCCAGTAGTTTAAGACAGGGGCGGAGTGGGAGTCAGCCCCAGCATTTT.

The chain is built from TRBV19 and TRBJ2-1; 16 nucleotides agree with TRBD2. J lost 4 bases, V lost 3 bases, and 6 bases had no gene match. The length of the CDR3 is 18 residues. The germline gives CDR1 LNHDA, CDR2 SQIVND (reference sequence). CDR3 region: CASSIGTSGRGPYNEQFF. The CDR3 bases are TGTGCCAGTAGTATTGGGACTAGCGGGAGGGGGCCATACAATGAGCAGTTCTTC. Full variable domain (outside the CDR3, taken from reference TRBV19 and TRBJ2-1): DGGITQSPKYLFRKEGQNVTLSCEQNLNHDAMYWYRQDPGQGLRLIYYSQIVNDFQKGDIAEGYSVSREKKESFPLTVTSAQKNPTAFYLCASSIGTSGRGPYNEQFFGPGTRLTVL.

This clone is a singleton in its sample. The chain employs TRBV7-9 and TRBJ1-2, with a weak D call TRBD1 (6 bases). The CDR3 covers 14 residues. CDR1 and CDR2 from the germline V gene are SEHNR and FQNEAQ (reference sequence). Trimming removed 3 bases from V and 5 bases from J, with 13 bases in between. In DNA form, the CDR3 reads TGTGCCAGCAGCTTTGCGCAGGGGAGATATGGCTACACCTTC. Protein product: CASSFAQGRYGYTF.

The chain combines TRBV2 with TRBJ2-5, with D perhaps matching TRBD1 (6 bases). Trimming removed 4 bases from V and 4 bases from J, with 7 bases in between. Germline V lookup: CDR1 SNHLY, CDR2 FYNNEI. The CDR3 loop spans 12 amino acids. The CDR3 bases are TGTGCCAGCAGTGTGGGGGCAGAGACCCAGTACTTC. Its protein product is CASSVGAETQYF.

V usage is TRBV6-6 and J usage is TRBJ2-5; 10 bases agree with TRBD2. With V trimmed by 4 bases and J by 5 bases, 7 bases remained unmatched. The germline V gene encodes CDR1 MNHNY and CDR2 SVGAGI (reference sequence). The CDR3 contains 15 residues. The CDR3, as DNA: TGTGCCAGCAGTTCTCCTAGCGGGGGTTTTGAGACCCAGTACTTC. It specifies CASSSPSGGFETQYF.

CDR3 in DNA: TGTGCCAGCAACCCTGGACTCCTGAACACTGAAGCTTTCTTT. It codes for CASNPGLLNTEAFF. V is TRBV6-1 and J is TRBJ1-1; unclear D gene. V was pared by 7 bases and J by 0 bases, with 12 bases between. There are 14 residues in the CDR3. CDR1 and CDR2 (germline): MNHNS, SASEGT.

The V gene is TRBV4-2, the J gene TRBJ1-2, with 7 bases lining up with TRBD1. In germline, CDR1 is LGHNA, CDR2 YNFKEQ. The length of the CDR3 is 15 residues. J gave up 1 base and V 5 bases, and 7 bases lay outside the gene matches. CDR3 nucleotides: TGTGCCAGCAGCGGGACAGTTCCTAATAACTATGGCTACACCTTC. Amino acids: CASSGTVPNNYGYTF.

This chain joins TRBV7-8 and TRBJ2-1; D may be TRBD2 (6 bases). Germline CDR1 and CDR2: SGHVS and FQNEAQ. The CDR3 loop spans 14 amino acids. The ends were cut back, 5 bases at V and 4 bases at J, with 12 bases in the middle. The CDR3 spells CASSRGEPYNEQFF. CDR3 DNA sequence: TGTGCCAGCAGCCGCGGGGAACCTTACAATGAGCAGTTCTTC.

The gene calls are TRBV27 and TRBJ2-7; D is uncertain. Trimming cost V 2 bases and J 1 base, with 12 bases left between them. Per germline, CDR1 MNHEY and CDR2 SMNVEV (reference sequence). The CDR3 spans 15 residues. The CDR3 reads CASSLRWAPSYEQYF. The CDR3 region has the DNA TGTGCCAGCAGTTTAAGGTGGGCTCCGTCCTACGAGCAGTACTTC.

The chain is built from TRBV5-8 and TRBJ1-5, with a tentative D call TRBD1 (6 bases). Per germline, CDR1 SGHTS and CDR2 YDEGEE. This CDR3 comprises 15 residues. Trimming stripped 1 base from V and 5 bases from J, with 13 bases between. The CDR3 nucleotides are TGTGCCAGCAGCTTGAGGGGGACAAGCGATCAGCCCCAGCATTTT. This translates into CASSLRGTSDQPQHF.

This rearrangement joins TRBV30 to TRBJ2-1; 8 bases match TRBD2. The J segment lost 7 bases and the V segment lost 3 bases, leaving 5 bases of the junction unmatched. CDR3 size: 13 residues. Germline lookup yields CDR1 GTSNPN and CDR2 SVGIG (reference sequence). For the CDR3, the DNA is TGTGCCTGGAGAAGCGGGAGCTTTAATGAGCAGTTCTTC. This encodes CAWRSGSFNEQFF.

V gene TRBV5-4 combines with J gene TRBJ1-6; no definite D call. The CDR3 sequence is 16 residues long. The ends were cut back, 0 bases at V and 0 bases at J, with 7 bases in the middle. The V gene's germline CDR1 is SGHNT and CDR2 YYREEE (reference sequence). The CDR3 nucleotides are TGTGCCAGCAGCTTGGGAAGCTTCTCCTATAATTCACCCCTCCACTTT. Protein product: CASSLGSFSYNSPLHF.

This clone was seen a single time. This chain links TRBV7-6 with TRBJ2-3, with TRBD2 matching 12 bases. This CDR3 has 15 amino acids. CDR1 is SGHVS, CDR2 FNYEAQ, per germline. V was pared by 6 bases and J by 3 bases, with 4 bases of the junction left unmatched. CDR3 nucleotide sequence: TGTGCCAGCAGGCCTCTAGCGGGGGGGACAGATACGCAGTATTTT. Its protein is CASRPLAGGTDTQYF.

A few counts support this clone. This sequence joins TRBV27 and TRBJ2-7, with D tentatively TRBD1 (5 bases). V was shortened by 4 bases and J by 2 bases, with 12 bases between the two germline ends. This CDR3 has 14 amino acids. The germline gives CDR1 MNHEY, CDR2 SMNVEV (reference sequence). The CDR3: CASSSQGRPYEQYF. CDR3 nucleotide sequence: TGTGCCAGCAGTTCCCAGGGCCGGCCCTACGAGCAGTACTTC.

This rearrangement joins TRBV7-8 to TRBJ1-2; 7 nucleotides agree with TRBD1. The CDR3 has 14 residues. Germline assignment: CDR1 SGHVS and CDR2 FQNEAQ. J gave up 6 bases and V 3 bases, and 7 bases lay outside the gene matches. In DNA, the CDR3 is TGTGCCAGCAGCTTGGAACAGGGGTGGAATGGCTACACCTTC. This encodes CASSLEQGWNGYTF. The entire variable domain, with the rest obtained from reference TRBV7-8 and TRBJ1-2, is as follows: GAGVSQSPRYKVAKRGQDVALRCDPISGHVSLFWYQQALGQGPEFLTYFQNEAQLDKSGLPSDRFFAERPEGSVSTLKIQRTQQEDSAVYLCASSLEQGWNGYTFGSGTRLTVV.

This rearrangement joins TRBV2 to TRBJ2-2; 14 bases line up with TRBD2. CDR1 and CDR2 from the germline V gene are SNHLY and FYNNEI. With V trimmed by 5 bases and J by 5 bases, 4 bases remained unmatched. This CDR3 comprises 16 residues. CDR3: CASSRLAGGGTGELFF. Here the CDR3 DNA reads TGTGCCAGCAGTAGACTAGCGGGAGGGGGGACCGGGGAGCTGTTTTTT.

The rearrangement joins TRBV6-5 to TRBJ1-2; 10 bases map to TRBD1. The junction had 9 bases not matched to a gene; V was cut back by 6 bases and J by 5 bases. CDR1 is MNHEY, CDR2 SVGAGI, per germline. This CDR3 has 15 residues. DNA of the CDR3: TGTGCCAGCAGAGCAGACAGGGGGCTTAGTTATGGCTACACCTTC. Protein sequence: CASRADRGLSYGYTF.

The chain joins TRBV7-2 to TRBJ2-7; 9 bases are a match to TRBD1. The CDR3 runs 13 residues. Germline CDR1 reads SGHTA; CDR2 reads FQGNSA. V was pared by 5 bases and J by 5 bases, with 4 bases of the junction left unmatched. The CDR3 is CASSRDRENEQYF. The CDR3, as DNA: TGTGCCAGCAGCCGGGACAGGGAAAACGAGCAGTACTTC.

The CDR3 sequence is CASSQGLAGHNEQFF. The CDR3 nucleotides read TGTGCCAGCAGTCAAGGACTAGCGGGCCACAATGAGCAGTTCTTC. The V gene is TRBV28, the J gene TRBJ2-1; 11 bases are a match to TRBD2. The CDR3 loop spans 15 amino acids. Per the germline V gene, CDR1 is MDHEN and CDR2 is SYDVKM. The V segment lost 5 bases and the J segment 5 bases; nucleotides outside the gene matches: 5.

This clone occurred a few times. The chain combines TRBV13 with TRBJ1-2; D might be TRBD1 (5 bases). Trimming took off 5 bases at V and 5 bases at J, with 12 bases between the two ends. The CDR3 is 13 amino acids. Germline CDR1 and CDR2: PRHDT and FYEKMQ (reference sequence). The CDR3, as DNA: TGTGCCAGCAGCCTTCCGGGGGGGTATGGCTACACCTTC. Translated, it gives CASSLPGGYGYTF.